These T cell receptor beta chains were read from a single sample in a study of T cells in Graves' hyperthyroidism and ophthalmopathy. TCRdb processed the multiplex PCR reads anew with MiXCR; each CDR3 protein has one entry. Of 600,000 or so distinct CDR3 sequences in the sample, more than 13% were seen once. Sequenced input: blood. These receptors all come from a woman between 18 and 30 years old with Graves' ophthalmopathy. CDR3s include the opening cysteine and the closing phenylalanine or tryptophan. D genes are given only for firm matches. Only part of the rows carry a size: once, few, many, or a class if the clone is expanded.

d_call	v_call	clone_size	j_call	cdr3_aa	cdr3_nt
NA	TRBV13	NA	TRBJ1-5	CASSLEDQPQHF	TGTGCCAGCAGCTTGGAGGATCAGCCCCAGCATTTT
TRBD1	TRBV3-1	many	TRBJ1-1	CASSQVYAGGVFF	TGTGCCAGCAGCCAAGTATATGCAGGGGGGGTTTTCTTT
NA	TRBV19	many	TRBJ1-2	CASSLAVNYGYTF	TGTGCCAGTAGTTTGGCGGTGAACTATGGCTACACCTTC
TRBD2	TRBV20-1	many	TRBJ2-1	CSARSGRSLGSYNEQFF	TGCAGTGCTAGAAGCGGGAGGAGCCTCGGGTCCTACAATGAGCAGTTCTTC
NA	TRBV28	many	TRBJ2-2	CASSSQGGTGELFF	TGTGCCAGCAGTTCCCAGGGCGGCACCGGGGAGCTGTTTTTT
NA	TRBV28	many	TRBJ2-7	CASSLPGPEQYF	TGTGCCAGCAGTTTACCCGGGCCCGAGCAGTACTTC
NA	TRBV28	once	TRBJ1-6	CASSLGASESPLHF	TGTGCCAGCAGTTTGGGGGCATCCGAGTCACCCCTCCACTTT
TRBD1	TRBV3-1	many	TRBJ2-7	CASSQGDRGRGEQYF	TGTGCCAGCAGCCAAGGGGACAGGGGGCGCGGAGAGCAGTACTTC
NA	TRBV18	many	TRBJ1-1	CASSPQSTEAFF	TGTGCCAGCTCACCGCAGAGTACTGAAGCTTTCTTT
TRBD1	TRBV20-1	NA	TRBJ1-5	CSADRGLDNQPQHF	TGCAGTGCCGACAGGGGTTTAGACAATCAGCCCCAGCATTTT
NA	TRBV5-6	many	TRBJ2-7	CASSLYWRQVGSYEQYF	TGTGCCAGCAGCTTGTATTGGAGACAGGTAGGCTCCTACGAGCAGTACTTC
NA	TRBV24-1	NA	TRBJ1-4	CATSEGASNEKLFF	TGTGCCACCAGTGAGGGGGCATCTAATGAAAAACTGTTTTTT
NA	TRBV6-2/TRBV6-3	many	TRBJ1-1	CASSRTVSNTEAFF	TGTGCCAGCAGTCGGACGGTTTCGAACACTGAAGCTTTCTTT